This T cell receptor beta chain came from a study of cytomegalovirus exposure and HLA in healthy donors. 13 Jbeta primers and 60 Vbeta primers were used for the PCR. Only in-frame clones appear in the TCRdb table, and some are missing; sequencing was by immunoSEQ multiplex PCR. Found here are 150,000 to 200,000 clones, 80% of them singletons; the top ten hold around a tenth. Trimming at V came to 8 bases and at J to 6 bases, leaving 10 bases not matched to a gene. The CDR3 runs 13 residues. Germline CDR1 reads MNHNY; CDR2 reads SVGAGI (reference sequence). Sequencing input: PBMCs. The sequence was obtained from a man younger than 30 in good health and CMV-seropositive. The chain joins TRBV6-6 to TRBJ2-7, with 7 bases matching TRBD2. CDR3 residues: CASGEGELSEQYF. CDR3 nucleotides: TGTGCCAGCGGGGAGGGAGAGTTGAGCGAGCAGTACTTC.